Below, one T cell receptor (beta chain) is given with its context. Its antigen is as yet unknown. Libraries were prepared by immunoSEQ multiplex PCR; TCRdb keeps only in-frame clonotypes and omits some of them. The table has about 2.2 million clones, around 93% seen once. This record comes from a study of shared clonotypes between healthy human individuals. Selected positively for CCR7 and CD45RO-negative, naive CD8 cells excluded terminally differentiated effector memory CD45RA+ cells. Whole-study findings and limits: In general, naive subsets displayed greater estimated richness than memory subsets did.

The CDR3 sequence is 14 residues long. Germline CDR1 SGHDT, CDR2 YYEEEE. V dropped 0 bases and J dropped 2 bases, with 9 bases sitting between them. The receptor was isolated from a young man in good health. Some clones in this sample may be carry-over from other donors' samples. The V and J genes are TRBV5-6 and TRBJ2-7, with D possibly being TRBD2 (5 bases). Sequencing was carried out using naive CD8+ T cells from PBMCs. In DNA, the CDR3 is TGTGCCAGCAGCTTGGTCGAGGGTCCCTACGAGCAGTACTTC. This codes for CASSLVEGPYEQYF.